The TCR beta chain under discussion was sequenced for a study of cytomegalovirus exposure and HLA in healthy donors. Overall study context: Around 190 million T cells yielded some 100 million unique TCR beta sequences, as an earlier analysis found.

Primers included in the PCR were 60 Vbeta and 13 Jbeta primers. Method: immunoSEQ multiplex PCR; TCRdb's copy keeps in-frame clones and lacks some. The sample includes 170,000 or so clones, less than 90% of them seen just once. V lost 4 bases to trimming and J lost 4 bases, with 22 bases between them. CDR3 length: 17 amino acids. CDR1 SGHRS and CDR2 YFSETQ come from the germline V gene. This receptor was obtained from a young man in good health and CMV-seronegative. The chain combines TRBV5-1 with TRBJ2-3, with a weak D call TRBD1 (6 bases). Sequenced sample: PBMCs. This chain's CDR3 is CASSRGLWEKEADTQYF. CDR3 DNA sequence: TGCGCCAGCAGCAGGGGGTTGTGGGAAAAGGAGGCAGATACGCAGTATTTT.